This T cell receptor beta chain appears in the sequencing data of a study of T cell responses to AZD1222 COVID-19 vaccine. Overall study results and limits: Spike-specific TCR breadth and depth rose after two AZD1222 doses. With dominance at 160-218 and 743-854, vaccine-associated CD4 TCRs spanned spike. Donors skewed white British and female; clonal diversity was possibly underestimated. A reported finding is that nearly half of spike-specific TCRs target unmutated variant regions.

In this sample, this clone turned up a few times. Its specificity is unknown. The repertoire was sequenced with immunoSEQ multiplex PCR; TCRdb's copy has only in-frame clones and lacks some. The sample lists tens of thousands of clones; more than 80% were seen once. This clonotype was obtained from an adult in good health. Sample: peripheral blood, taken on day 0 of AZD1222 vaccination.

CDR3 loop: CASSAAGTGKGQPQHF. The CDR3 DNA is TGCGCCAGCAGCGCCGCCGGGACAGGGAAAGGACAGCCCCAGCATTTT. This rearrangement joins TRBV5-1 to TRBJ1-5; TRBD1 agrees at 9 bases. The germline V gene encodes CDR1 SGHRS and CDR2 YFSETQ. The CDR3 is 16 residues long. Germline trimming cut 4 bases from V and 7 bases from J; bases unmatched to any gene: 12.